These 5 T cell receptor beta chains were all obtained from the same sample, sequenced in a study of CD8 T cell repertoires and HIV-1 epitope variants. Profiling relied on immunoSEQ multiplex PCR, and the TCRdb table lists in-frame clones only, not all of them. This table holds thousands of clones, around 66% found once. The antigens of these receptors remain unknown. What was sequenced was cultured CD8+ T cells derived from PBMCs. The receptors shown here come from a male donor with HIV.

This clone was observed a few times. This chain connects TRBV4-1 to TRBJ2-1; 15 nucleotides agree with TRBD2. The CDR3 consists of 16 residues. J lost 4 bases, V lost 5 bases, and 3 bases had no gene match. Germline V CDR1 and CDR2: MGHRA, YSYEKL. Here the CDR3 DNA reads TGCGCCAGCAGCGCCGGACTAGCGGGAGGGTACAATGAGCAGTTCTTC. Encoded protein: CASSAGLAGGYNEQFF.

V gene TRBV5-1 combines with J gene TRBJ1-1; D gene ambiguous. V was cut by 5 bases and J by 0 bases, with 11 bases left in between. The CDR3 runs to 14 residues. Germline CDR1 reads SGHRS; CDR2 reads YFSETQ. CDR3 bases: TGCGCCAGCAGGTCGGACGGGATGAACACTGAAGCTTTCTTT. Residues: CASRSDGMNTEAFF. Full variable domain (rest looked up from reference TRBV5-1 and TRBJ1-1): KAGVTQTPRYLIKTRGQQVTLSCSPISGHRSVSWYQQTPGQGLQFLFEYFSETQRNKGNFPGRFSGRQFSNSRSEMNVSTLELGDSALYLCASRSDGMNTEAFFGQGTRLTVV.

The genes are TRBV19 and TRBJ2-1, with TRBD1 identical over 8 bases. The CDR3 runs to 15 residues. With 6 bases clipped from V and 4 bases from J, the junction kept 8 bases outside the gene matches. Germline V gives CDR1 LNHDA, CDR2 SQIVND (reference sequence). The CDR3 protein is CASSHDRGSYNEQFF. In DNA form, the CDR3 reads TGTGCCAGTAGCCATGACAGGGGTTCTTACAATGAGCAGTTCTTC. Full variable domain (missing parts from reference TRBV19 and TRBJ2-1): DGGITQSPKYLFRKEGQNVTLSCEQNLNHDAMYWYRQDPGQGLRLIYYSQIVNDFQKGDIAEGYSVSREKKESFPLTVTSAQKNPTAFYLCASSHDRGSYNEQFFGPGTRLTVL.

The chain joins TRBV19 to TRBJ2-5, with 9 bases lining up with TRBD1. Germline CDR1 and CDR2: LNHDA and SQIVND (reference sequence). The CDR3 totals 14 residues. Trimming removed 6 bases from V and 4 bases from J; junction bases left unmatched: 6. The CDR3 nucleotides read TGTGCCAGTAGGGGACAGGGTGCGGGAGAGACCCAGTACTTC. Translation: CASRGQGAGETQYF. Supplemented by reference TRBV19 and TRBJ2-5, the full variable domain reads DGGITQSPKYLFRKEGQNVTLSCEQNLNHDAMYWYRQDPGQGLRLIYYSQIVNDFQKGDIAEGYSVSREKKESFPLTVTSAQKNPTAFYLCASRGQGAGETQYFGPGTRLLVL.

This sequence joins TRBV11-2 and TRBJ2-3; D ambiguous. Germline loops: CDR1 SGHAT, CDR2 FQNNGV. The CDR3 is 13 amino acids. V lost 5 bases to trimming and J lost 2 bases, with 8 bases between them. This chain's CDR3 is CASSPGNTDTQYF. The CDR3 DNA is TGTGCCAGCAGCCCCGGAAACACAGATACGCAGTATTTT.